There are many counts of the clone carrying this T cell receptor beta chain. Its antigen is unidentified. This record belongs to a study of CD8 T cells in ankylosing spondylitis. Overall study findings and caveats: Some motif variants had been reported before (in reactive arthritis synovial fluid and blood).

Molecular-barcoded quantitative 5'-RACE produced these TCR beta libraries. TCRdb redid the calling of the 5' RACE reads with MiXCR, one entry per CDR3 protein. The table has about 240,000 distinct CDR3 sequences, 8% to 9.5% seen once. The germline gives CDR1 SGHRS, CDR2 YFSETQ. The junction had 7 bases not matched to a gene; V was cut back by 6 bases and J by 0 bases. The CDR3 is 16 amino acids. The specimen sequenced was blood, either unsorted or a sorted T cell fraction (not recorded which). The receptor comes from a male donor with ankylosing spondylitis or in good health (not recorded which). The chain has TRBV5-1 and TRBJ2-1; the match to TRBD2 covers 9 bases. The DNA of the CDR3 is TGCGCCAGCAAGGTTAATAGCGGGAGCTCCTACAATGAGCAGTTCTTC. Its translation is CASKVNSGSSYNEQFF.